This T cell receptor (beta chain) appears in the sequencing data of a study of T-cell reconstitution after alpha-beta-depleted transplantation in children. About this clonotype itself: No antigen is known for it.

Unique molecular identifiers were incorporated when the TCRbeta library was constructed. TCRdb recomputed calls from the PCR reads with MiXCR, one row per CDR3 protein. The sample records about 980,000 distinct CDR3 sequences, 25% to 35% being singletons. Points from the study as a whole: The authors attributed T-cell counts and diversity one year after transplant mostly to newly produced T cells.

The CDR3 spans 17 residues. Trimming pared 2 bases from V and 2 bases from J, leaving 16 bases between. The germline CDR1 and CDR2 sequences are MGHRA and YSYEKL. The rearrangement uses TRBV4-1 and TRBJ1-3; D perhaps matches TRBD1 (6 bases). Material: PBMCs, mostly from graft donor cells, obtained 360 days after TCRalphabeta/CD19-depleted stem cell transplant. The TCR was taken from a boy under two years old who had a stem cell transplant for SCID, so the T cells may come from the graft donor. The CDR3 DNA sequence: TGCGCCAGCAGCCAACGGGGGCAGGGGAGACCTGGAAACACCATATATTTT. This codes for CASSQRGQGRPGNTIYF.